The 27 T cell receptor beta chains below all came from one sample that was sequenced in a study of blood T cell repertoires in COVID-19. Clones were sequenced by immunoSEQ multiplex PCR, and TCRdb holds only the in-frame ones, with some missing. Of more than 110,000 clones detected, under 85% appear once; the ten largest clones hold 8% to 10%. Sequencing was carried out using peripheral blood. Source of these receptors: an elderly woman in a cohort sampled during active or convalescent COVID-19.

V usage is TRBV5-1 and J usage is TRBJ1-2; the match to TRBD1 covers 11 bases. CDR1 is SGHRS, CDR2 YFSETQ, per germline. This CDR3 region has 17 residues. V lost 4 bases and J lost 6; bases outside the gene matches: 14. The CDR3 DNA is TGCGCCAGCAGCCCCCAGGGACAGGGGGTAAGAGCGGATGGCTACACCTTC. It is translated as CASSPQGQGVRADGYTF. Based on the CDR3 plus reference TRBV5-1 and TRBJ1-2, the full variable domain is KAGVTQTPRYLIKTRGQQVTLSCSPISGHRSVSWYQQTPGQGLQFLFEYFSETQRNKGNFPGRFSGRQFSNSRSEMNVSTLELGDSALYLCASSPQGQGVRADGYTFGSGTRLTVV.

This clone was seen once. The CDR3 nucleotides read TGTGCCAGCAGCTTAACCGACTCTTTGGTAGAAAAACTGTTTTTT. Protein product: CASSLTDSLVEKLFF. V usage is TRBV7-8 and J usage is TRBJ1-4, with D unresolved. Trimming shortened V by 2 bases and J by 8 bases, and 15 bases separated the two germline ends. The V gene's germline CDR1 is SGHVS and CDR2 FQNEAQ. The CDR3 is 15 amino acids.

The chain couples TRBV18 to TRBJ1-2; the D gene is possibly TRBD1 (5 bases). The CDR3 has 13 amino acids. Germline-derived CDR1 and CDR2 are KGHSH and LQKENI. The germline V and J ends were trimmed by 5 bases and 7 bases, with 14 bases remaining between them. In DNA, the CDR3 is TGTGCCAGCTCAACGGGACTTGAGGGTGGCTACACCTTC. This translates into CASSTGLEGGYTF. The full variable domain, rest sourced from reference TRBV18 and TRBJ1-2, is NAGVMQNPRHLVRRRGQEARLRCSPMKGHSHVYWYRQLPEEGLKFMVYLQKENIIDESGMPKERFSAEFPKEGPSILRIQQVVRGDSAAYFCASSTGLEGGYTFGSGTRLTVV.

This rearrangement joins TRBV3-1 (or the pseudogene TRBV3-2) to TRBJ1-3; D is undetermined. CDR1 is LGHDT, CDR2 YNNKEL, per germline (reference sequence). CDR3 size: 12 residues. With 4 bases removed from V and 4 bases from J, the gap between germline ends came to 5 bases. In DNA, the CDR3 is TGTGCCAGCAGCCCGACAGGAAACACCATATATTTT. This codes for CASSPTGNTIYF.

The chain recombines TRBV2 with TRBJ1-2; D not resolved. V lost 2 bases and J 8 bases, leaving 9 bases between the germline ends. The CDR3 loop spans 12 amino acids. Germline V gives CDR1 SNHLY, CDR2 FYNNEI. This CDR3 is CASSELGGGYTF. The CDR3 DNA reads TGTGCCAGCAGTGAACTCGGAGGCGGCTACACCTTC. Together with reference TRBV2 and TRBJ1-2, the CDR3 gives the full variable domain: EPEVTQTPSHQVTQMGQEVILRCVPISNHLYFYWYRQILGQKVEFLVSFYNNEISEKSEIFDDQFSVERPDGSNFTLKIRSTKLEDSAMYFCASSELGGGYTFGSGTRLTVV.

Details on this clone: This sample includes further DNA sequences coding for the same CDR3. The chain is built from TRBV11-2 and TRBJ2-5, with D unclear. The CDR3 covers 11 residues. With 5 bases removed from V and 4 bases from J, the gap between germline ends came to 5 bases. Germline CDR1 SGHAT, CDR2 FQNNGV. CDR3 nucleotides: TGTGCCAGCAGCCCCTCAGAGACCCAGTACTTC. Translation gives CASSPSETQYF.

This chain uses TRBV7-3 with TRBJ2-5; TRBD2 matches 7 bases. Germline V lookup: CDR1 SGHTA, CDR2 FQGTGA. V shed 4 bases and J 7 bases; nucleotides not matched to a gene: 3. The CDR3 runs 12 residues. The CDR3 sequence is CASSSPGGTQYF. CDR3 coding DNA: TGTGCCAGCAGCTCCCCGGGGGGGACCCAGTACTTC.

V and J are TRBV10-1 and TRBJ2-7; possibly TRBD1 for D (6 bases). Trimming cost V 6 bases and J 4 bases, with 19 bases left between them. Germline CDR1 reads WNHNN; CDR2 reads SYGVQD (reference sequence). The CDR3 loop spans 15 amino acids. The CDR3 region is CASSLQTGPSYEQYF. The CDR3 DNA sequence: TGCGCCAGCAGCCTTCAGACAGGCCCCAGTTACGAGCAGTACTTC.

This clone was detected only a few times. The J gene is TRBJ1-1, the V gene TRBV29-1; 9 nucleotides agree with TRBD1. V dropped 7 bases and J dropped 5; count of bases not matched to a gene: 8. Germline CDR1 is SQVTM and CDR2 is ANQGSEA. This CDR3 is built from 13 residues. The CDR3 reads CSGQQGAGTEAFF. The CDR3 DNA is TGCAGCGGTCAACAGGGGGCTGGGACTGAAGCTTTCTTT.

The chain couples TRBV19 to TRBJ1-1; D is undetermined. Trimming stripped 3 bases from V and 1 base from J, with 12 bases between. CDR3 length equals 15 residues. Germline V gives CDR1 LNHDA, CDR2 SQIVND (reference sequence). The CDR3 bases are TGTGCCAGTAGTATGGCAACCAGATCGAACACTGAAGCTTTCTTT. It is translated as CASSMATRSNTEAFF.

The CDR3 DNA sequence: TGTGCCAGCAGCTTGGTCCAGACTCACTCTGGAAACACCATATATTTT. Protein sequence: CASSLVQTHSGNTIYF. The gene calls are TRBV5-8 and TRBJ1-3, with D unclear. V was cut by 0 bases and J by 0 bases, with 10 bases left in between. The CDR3 covers 16 residues. The germline V gene encodes CDR1 SGHTS and CDR2 YDEGEE. The variable domain in full, with the rest retrieved from reference TRBV5-8 and TRBJ1-3, is EAGVTQSPTHLIKTRGQQATLRCSPISGHTSVYWYQQALGLGLQFLLWYDEGEERNRGNFPPRFSGRQFPNYSSELNVNALELEDSALYLCASSLVQTHSGNTIYFGEGSWLTVV.

The chain uses TRBV7-2 and TRBJ2-1; TRBD2 matches 8 bases. The CDR3 is 14 amino acids. Germline V lookup: CDR1 SGHTA, CDR2 FQGNSA. J was trimmed by 5 bases and V by 6 bases; bases with no gene match: 6. CDR3 nucleotides: TGTGCCAGCAGTCGGGGGGGCCTCGACAATGAGCAGTTCTTC. Its protein is CASSRGGLDNEQFF.

This chain joins TRBV2 and TRBJ2-1; tentatively, D is TRBD2 (5 bases). Germline assignment: CDR1 SNHLY and CDR2 FYNNEI. CDR3 length equals 12 residues. V lost 6 bases, J lost 9 bases, and 12 bases lay in between. Here the CDR3 reads CASSPRRGEQFF. The CDR3 DNA reads as TGTGCCAGCAGCCCTCGTCGGGGTGAGCAGTTCTTC.

V is TRBV7-9 and J is TRBJ2-1; TRBD2 might be the D (7 bases). The germline V gene encodes CDR1 SEHNR and CDR2 FQNEAQ (reference sequence). CDR3 length equals 15 residues. Trimming took off 3 bases at V and 6 bases at J, with 15 bases between the two ends. CDR3 amino acids: CASSFSGGASNEQFF. The CDR3 bases are TGTGCCAGCAGCTTCAGTGGGGGGGCGTCCAATGAGCAGTTCTTC.

The V call is TRBV10-3, the J call TRBJ1-3; TRBD1 is a possible D gene (6 bases). CDR1 ENHRY and CDR2 SYGVKD come from the germline V gene. CDR3 length: 14 residues. V lost 4 bases and J 4 bases, leaving 11 bases between the germline ends. The CDR3 DNA reads TGTGCCATCAGTGCGGACAGAGAAGGAAACACCATATATTTT. Translated, it gives CAISADREGNTIYF.

The chain has TRBV9 and TRBJ1-3, with 12 bases lining up with TRBD1. The CDR3 is 17 amino acids. Per the germline V gene, CDR1 is SGDLS and CDR2 is YYNGEE. V dropped 1 base and J dropped 4; count of bases not matched to a gene: 6. The CDR3 coding sequence is TGTGCCAGCAGCGTAACCGGGACAGGGGGCTCCGGAAACACCATATATTTT. It encodes CASSVTGTGGSGNTIYF. Full variable domain (missing parts from reference TRBV9 and TRBJ1-3): DSGVTQTPKHLITATGQRVTLRCSPRSGDLSVYWYQQSLDQGLQFLIQYYNGEERAKGNILERFSAQQFPDLHSELNLSSLELGDSALYFCASSVTGTGGSGNTIYFGEGSWLTVV.

The chain recombines TRBV5-1 with TRBJ1-1; D is uncertain. CDR3 length equals 14 residues. Germline values: CDR1 SGHRS, CDR2 YFSETQ. V was shortened by 0 bases and J by 5 bases, with 11 bases between the two germline ends. The CDR3, as DNA: TGCGCCAGCAGCTTGGGACACCTTGGTACTGAAGCTTTCTTT. As protein: CASSLGHLGTEAFF.

This chain uses TRBV24-1 with TRBJ1-4, with 7 bases that match TRBD1. This CDR3 is built from 15 residues. CDR1 KGHDR and CDR2 SFDVKD come from the germline V gene. With 3 bases clipped from V and 6 bases from J, the junction kept 6 bases outside the gene matches. This CDR3 reads CATSDPDRAYEKLFF. Written as DNA, the CDR3 is TGTGCCACCAGTGATCCCGACAGGGCTTATGAAAAACTGTTTTTT.

The J gene is TRBJ2-1, the V gene TRBV7-3, with D perhaps matching TRBD2 (6 bases). The V gene's germline CDR1 is SGHTA and CDR2 FQGTGA. CDR3 length: 22 amino acids. V dropped 5 bases and J dropped 4 bases, with 36 bases sitting between them. CDR3 loop: CASSRRSGGKYEDLGSYNEQFF. CDR3 nucleotides: TGTGCCAGCAGCCGCAGATCCGGAGGGAAGTACGAAGACTTGGGGTCGTACAATGAGCAGTTCTTC.

The chain joins TRBV7-8 to TRBJ2-5; 9 bases fit TRBD2. V lost 3 bases to trimming and J lost 2 bases; unmatched junction nucleotides: 1. The CDR3 loop spans 14 amino acids. Germline V gives CDR1 SGHVS, CDR2 FQNEAQ. The CDR3 here is CASSFLAGQETQYF. The CDR3 region has the DNA TGTGCCAGCAGCTTCCTAGCGGGACAAGAGACCCAGTACTTC.

This clone was detected only a few times. Its ends do not fully match the called genes, so a read error is possible. The CDR3 sequence: CASGLPGRGYNQPQHF. Written as DNA, the CDR3 is TGTGCCAGCGGTTTACCGGGCAGGGGGTACAATCAGCCCCAGCATTTT. This chain links TRBV28 with TRBJ1-5, with 7 bases aligning to TRBD1. Germline CDR1 MDHEN, CDR2 SYDVKM. The CDR3 is 16 residues long.

This clone was recorded once. J is TRBJ2-2 and V is TRBV5-1; 7 nucleotides align to TRBD1. Losses at the gene ends were 4 bases for V and 3 bases for J; bases not matched to a gene: 6. Germline CDR1 and CDR2: SGHRS and YFSETQ. The length of the CDR3 is 15 residues. The CDR3 region is CASSRGQKHTGELFF. The CDR3 coding sequence is TGCGCCAGCAGCCGGGGACAGAAACACACCGGGGAGCTGTTTTTT.

The gene calls are TRBV3-1 (or the pseudogene TRBV3-2) and TRBJ2-1; a weak D match, TRBD2 (6 bases). CDR3 size: 15 residues. Germline V lookup: CDR1 LGHDT, CDR2 YNNKEL (reference sequence). Trimming took 1 base from V and 5 from J, leaving 12 bases between them. In DNA, the CDR3 is TGTGCCAGCAGCCAAGTGATGGGGGGAGACAATGAGCAGTTCTTC. Translated: CASSQVMGGDNEQFF.

The rearrangement joins TRBV6-1 to TRBJ2-5; 11 bases are shared with TRBD2. This CDR3 is built from 17 residues. Germline CDR1 is MNHNS and CDR2 is SASEGT. Losses at the gene ends were 3 bases for V and 4 bases for J; bases not matched to a gene: 10. CDR3 residues: CASSDRVAGGPRETQYF. In DNA, the CDR3 is TGTGCCAGCAGTGATAGGGTAGCGGGGGGGCCCCGAGAGACCCAGTACTTC.

A word on this clone: Other nucleotide sequences in the sample specify the same CDR3. J is TRBJ2-7 and V is TRBV28, with D perhaps matching TRBD1 (6 bases). This CDR3 has 13 residues. Trimming pared 2 bases from V and 2 bases from J, leaving 7 bases between. In germline, CDR1 is MDHEN, CDR2 SYDVKM. The CDR3 spells CASSLPGAYEQYF. The CDR3 DNA sequence: TGTGCCAGCAGTTTACCAGGGGCCTACGAGCAGTACTTC.

In its sample, this clone was seen once. The rearrangement joins TRBV7-3 to TRBJ2-5; 8 nucleotides match TRBD2. Trimming removed 1 base from V and 5 bases from J; junction bases left unmatched: 6. CDR3 length: 15 amino acids. Germline-derived CDR1 and CDR2 are SGHTA and FQGTGA. CDR3 in DNA: TGTGCCAGCAGCTTAAGTGTCGGGGGGGCGGAGACCCAGTACTTC. Its protein is CASSLSVGGAETQYF.

The chain has TRBV19 and TRBJ1-4; D call uncertain. CDR1 is LNHDA, CDR2 SQIVND, per germline (reference sequence). Trimming pared 3 bases from V and 10 bases from J, leaving 12 bases between. The CDR3 totals 13 residues. The CDR3 protein is CASSISREGKLFF. CDR3 nucleotides: TGTGCCAGTAGTATCTCCCGGGAAGGAAAACTGTTTTTT.